This TCR beta chain derives from a study of blood T cell repertoires in COVID-19. Study-level information: In each case, the material was cDNA or gDNA derived from T cells, B-cell-depleted T cells, or PBMCs.

As originally analysed: Amplified reference gene primers provided the basis for estimating nucleated cell counts. TCRdb keeps only in-frame clones here, not all; method: immunoSEQ multiplex PCR. V and J calls and clone size are as listed in that table; D and trimming were resolved from the DNA. This table holds roughly 190,000 clones, 75% to 80% found once. Germline loops: CDR1 SGHAT, CDR2 FQNNGV. This CDR3 is 12 amino acids long. Trimming stripped 5 bases from V and 7 bases from J, with 9 bases between. This clone was seen just once. Sequences were obtained from peripheral blood. The receptor comes from a woman aged 50 to 65 with active or convalescent COVID-19. The chain has TRBV11-2 and TRBJ2-1; D not resolved. The DNA of the CDR3 is TGTGCCAGCAGCAGTGACATAAATGAGCAGTTCTTC. This codes for CASSSDINEQFF.